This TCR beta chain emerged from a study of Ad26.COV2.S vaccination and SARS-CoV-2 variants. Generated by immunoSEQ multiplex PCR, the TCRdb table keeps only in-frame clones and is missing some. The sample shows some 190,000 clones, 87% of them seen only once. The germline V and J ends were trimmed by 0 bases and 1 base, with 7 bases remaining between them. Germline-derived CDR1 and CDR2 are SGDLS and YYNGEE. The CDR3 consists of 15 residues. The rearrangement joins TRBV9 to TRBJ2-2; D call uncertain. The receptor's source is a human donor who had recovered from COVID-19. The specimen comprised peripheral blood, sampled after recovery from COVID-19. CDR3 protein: CASSVGPLNTGELFF. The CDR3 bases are TGTGCCAGCAGCGTAGGGCCGTTGAACACCGGGGAGCTGTTTTTT.